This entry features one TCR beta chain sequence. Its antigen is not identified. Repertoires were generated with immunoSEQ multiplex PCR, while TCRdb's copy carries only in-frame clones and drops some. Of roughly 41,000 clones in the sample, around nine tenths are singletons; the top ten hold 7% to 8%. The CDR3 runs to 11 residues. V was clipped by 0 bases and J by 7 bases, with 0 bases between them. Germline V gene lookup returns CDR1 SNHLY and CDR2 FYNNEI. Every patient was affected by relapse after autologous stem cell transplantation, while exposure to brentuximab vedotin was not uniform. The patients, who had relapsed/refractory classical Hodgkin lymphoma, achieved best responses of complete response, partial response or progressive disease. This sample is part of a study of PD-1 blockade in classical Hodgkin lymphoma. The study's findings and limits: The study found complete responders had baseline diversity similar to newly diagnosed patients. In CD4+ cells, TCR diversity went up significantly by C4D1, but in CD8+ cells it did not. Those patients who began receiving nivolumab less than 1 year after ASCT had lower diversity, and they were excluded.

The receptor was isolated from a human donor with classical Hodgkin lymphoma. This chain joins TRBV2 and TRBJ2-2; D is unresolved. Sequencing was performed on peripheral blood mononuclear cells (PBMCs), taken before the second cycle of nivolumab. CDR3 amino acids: CASSEAGELFF. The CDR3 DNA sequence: TGTGCCAGCAGTGAAGCCGGGGAGCTGTTTTTT. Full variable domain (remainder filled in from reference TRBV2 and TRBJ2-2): EPEVTQTPSHQVTQMGQEVILRCVPISNHLYFYWYRQILGQKVEFLVSFYNNEISEKSEIFDDQFSVERPDGSNFTLKIRSTKLEDSAMYFCASSEAGELFFGEGSRLTVL.